This TCR beta chain originates from a study of molecular identifiers for immune sequencing clone quantification. Via MiXCR, TCRdb re-called the PCR reads, giving one row per CDR3 protein. The sample includes about 54,000 distinct CDR3 sequences, around 25% of them seen just once. Trimming pared 2 bases from V and 8 bases from J, leaving 14 bases between. CDR3 size: 14 residues. The germline CDR1 and CDR2 sequences are MNHEY and SMNVEV (reference sequence). This clonotype has a count of ten or more. The receptor was isolated from a human donor in good health. Some libraries in this study had Jurkat cell RNA spiked in. This chain links TRBV27 with TRBJ2-3, with no clear D. The sequencing input was naive CD8+ T cells from blood, with Jurkat cell RNA spiked in. As for subset: FACS-sorted CD8+CD4-CCR7+CD45RA+ naive T cells. The CDR3 protein is CASSLRGSDGTQYF. The DNA of the CDR3 is TGTGCCAGCAGTTTACGAGGATCAGACGGTACGCAGTATTTT.